The source of this T cell receptor beta chain is a study of metastatic and nonmetastatic thyroid tumors. Via MiXCR, TCRdb re-called the PCR reads. The sample has some 40,000 clones; roughly a fifth are singletons. No patient had received any treatment before thyroid surgery. This clone was observed at least ten times. The receptor was isolated from a female donor with papillary thyroid cancer or a benign thyroid nodule (not recorded which). Some clones in this sample may be carry-over from other donors' samples. Input material: blood.

In DNA, the CDR3 is TGTGCCAGCAGTACGCGTAACACTGAAGCTTTCTTT. Its translation is CASSTRNTEAFF. The J gene is TRBJ1-1, the V gene TRBV6-2 or TRBV6-3; no firm D call. The CDR3 sequence is 12 residues long. Germline V gene lookup returns CDR1 MNHEY and CDR2 SVGEGT. V dropped 5 bases and J dropped 2 bases, with 6 bases sitting between them.